This TCR beta chain was obtained from a study of blood T cell repertoires in COVID-19. Background on the study: Samples representing acute and convalescent COVID-19 were sourced from the United States, Italy and Spain. PBMCs, B-cell-depleted T cells, or T cells provided the cDNA or gDNA that made up the material.

The CDR3 extends over 14 amino acids. Between the trimmed V and J ends, which lost 1 base and 5 bases, there was a span of 11 bases. Looked up from germline, CDR1 is SGHVS and CDR2 is FQNEAQ. Per the study methods: It was from reference gene primer amplification that nucleated cell counts were estimated. This table comes from immunoSEQ multiplex PCR, and its TCRdb copy is limited to in-frame clones, with some not included. The V and J calls and clone size are taken from that table; D and trimming were inferred from the DNA. The sample holds 70,000 to 100,000 clones, more than 70% seen once. The sequenced sample consisted of peripheral blood. The source is a woman of 80 years or more with active COVID-19. The J gene is TRBJ2-5, the V gene TRBV7-8; D gene unclear. DNA of the CDR3: TGTGCCAGCAGCTTAGGTGCTAGTGGTGAGACCCAGTACTTC. Translated: CASSLGASGETQYF.